The rows below give T cell receptor beta chains drawn from one sample of a study of blood T cell repertoires in COVID-19. Sequenced by immunoSEQ multiplex PCR; TCRdb stores in-frame clones only, minus some. Of about 200,000 clones listed, roughly 82% are singletons. The material sequenced was peripheral blood. The receptors here all came from a human donor in a cohort sampled during active COVID-19. Each CDR3 is given with its conserved first and last residue. The order of the fields is D gene, V gene, clone size, J gene, CDR3 protein, CDR3 DNA. The D gene is left open where the match is weak. Clone size is stated in some rows and not others, as once, few, many or a class when expanded.

TRBD2,TRBV6-4,-,TRBJ2-2,CASQEGLAGPGELFF,TGTGCCAGCCAGGAGGGACTAGCGGGTCCCGGGGAGCTGTTTTTT
-,TRBV9,-,TRBJ1-3,CASTRDTGNSGNTIYF,TGTGCCAGCACCCGAGACACAGGAAACTCTGGAAACACCATATATTTT
-,TRBV5-1,-,TRBJ2-2,CASSLGGHGELFF,TGCGCCAGCAGCTTGGGCGGACACGGGGAGCTGTTTTTT
TRBD2,TRBV5-1,-,TRBJ2-5,CASSSRDRGLAGDQETQYF,TGCGCCAGCAGCTCCCGGGACAGGGGACTAGCGGGAGACCAAGAGACCCAGTACTTC
-,TRBV9,-,TRBJ2-1,CASSLTGLPSNEQFF,TGTGCCAGCAGTTTAACGGGACTTCCTAGTAATGAGCAGTTCTTC
-,TRBV5-6,-,TRBJ2-7,CASSFGWPRQTYEQYF,TGTGCCAGCAGCTTCGGTTGGCCTAGGCAGACCTACGAGCAGTACTTC
-,TRBV28,-,TRBJ2-7,CASSLWTGHYEQYF,TGTGCCAGCAGTTTATGGACTGGTCACTACGAGCAGTACTTC
-,TRBV5-8,many,TRBJ2-4,CASSLQGLAKNIQYF,TGTGCCAGCAGCTTGCAGGGGCTAGCCAAAAACATTCAGTACTTC
TRBD2,TRBV19,-,TRBJ2-2,CASSSTSGTRNTGELFF,TGTGCCAGTAGTTCGACTAGCGGGACCCGGAACACCGGGGAGCTGTTTTTT
TRBD2,TRBV4-1,-,TRBJ2-4,CASSPFGTRKNIQYF,TGCGCCAGCAGCCCGTTCGGGACTAGGAAAAACATTCAGTACTTC
-,TRBV18,-,TRBJ2-5,CASSPRRAETQYF,TGTGCCAGCTCACCACGGCGGGCGGAGACCCAGTACTTC
TRBD1,TRBV18,many,TRBJ1-1,CASSPSGQGAEAFF,TGTGCCAGCTCACCATCGGGACAGGGGGCTGAAGCTTTCTTT
TRBD2,TRBV18,-,TRBJ2-3,CASSPGTSGGDTQYF,TGTGCCAGCTCACCAGGGACTAGCGGAGGAGATACGCAGTATTTT
-,TRBV19,-,TRBJ1-5,CASSNGRGRGSWTQHF,TGTGCCAGTAGTAATGGGCGGGGAAGAGGGAGTTGGACCCAGCATTTT
-,TRBV19,-,TRBJ1-5,CARPLRGLEVQPQHF,TGTGCCAGGCCCCTCCGGGGTCTAGAGGTTCAGCCCCAGCATTTT
-,TRBV28,once,TRBJ2-1,CASSYLVSYNEQFF,TGTGCCAGCAGTTATCTAGTCTCCTACAATGAGCAGTTCTTC
TRBD2,TRBV30,-,TRBJ2-3,CAWTLAGVYTQYF,TGTGCCTGGACCCTAGCGGGAGTATATACGCAGTATTTT
-,TRBV27,-,TRBJ1-2,CASSFLHARGHYGYTF,TGTGCCAGCAGTTTTCTCCACGCCCGGGGTCACTATGGCTACACCTTC
TRBD1,TRBV13,-,TRBJ2-7,CASRKTGVGYEQYF,TGTGCCAGCAGGAAAACAGGGGTCGGCTACGAGCAGTACTTC
TRBD1,TRBV28,-,TRBJ2-1,CASSSGQGGYNEQFF,TGTGCCAGCAGCTCTGGACAGGGGGGCTACAATGAGCAGTTCTTC